This entry lists 23 T cell receptor beta chains sequenced from one sample in a study of blood T cell repertoires in COVID-19. The protocol was immunoSEQ multiplex PCR, while the TCRdb copy is restricted to in-frame clones and leaves out a portion. This sample has about 230,000 clones, with 86% found just once. The sample taken for sequencing was PBMCs or T cells enriched from blood (not recorded which). The receptors originated from a woman between 50 and 59 years old in a cohort exposed to, infected with or recovered from COVID-19 (not recorded which).

This rearrangement joins TRBV20-1 to TRBJ2-7; 7 bases line up with TRBD1. The CDR3 has 11 residues. Trimming took 5 bases from V and 3 from J; bases not matched to a gene: 1. From germline, CDR1 is DFQATT and CDR2 SNEGSKA (reference sequence). The CDR3 protein is CSAHRGYEQYF. The CDR3 DNA reads TGCAGTGCTCACAGGGGCTACGAGCAGTACTTC.

The chain combines TRBV9 with TRBJ2-1; D may be TRBD2 (5 bases). Trimming shortened V by 2 bases and J by 9 bases, and 9 bases separated the two germline ends. The CDR3 has 12 residues. Germline V lookup: CDR1 SGDLS, CDR2 YYNGEE. CDR3 protein: CASSVSRGEQFF. CDR3 sequence (DNA): TGTGCCAGCAGCGTTAGTCGGGGTGAGCAGTTCTTC. Variable domain in full (rest from reference TRBV9 and TRBJ2-1): DSGVTQTPKHLITATGQRVTLRCSPRSGDLSVYWYQQSLDQGLQFLIQYYNGEERAKGNILERFSAQQFPDLHSELNLSSLELGDSALYFCASSVSRGEQFFGPGTRLTVL.

The chain joins TRBV3-1 (or the pseudogene TRBV3-2) to TRBJ1-2, with a weak D call TRBD1 (5 bases). Germline V gene data show CDR1 as LGHDT and CDR2 as YNNKEL (reference sequence). This CDR3 has 14 residues. The V end lost 0 bases, the J end lost 0 bases, and 5 bases lay between the germline ends. The CDR3 nucleotides are TGTGCCAGCAGCCAAGAAGGGGCTAACTATGGCTACACCTTC. Encoded protein: CASSQEGANYGYTF.

The rearrangement joins TRBV6-2 or TRBV6-3 to TRBJ1-1, with D maybe TRBD1 (5 bases). V gave up 6 bases and J gave up 2 bases, with 7 bases separating them. Germline V gene sequence: CDR1 MNHEY, CDR2 SVGEGT. This CDR3 is 12 amino acids long. The CDR3 bases are TGTGCCAGCAGCGACAGTAACACTGAAGCTTTCTTT. Residues: CASSDSNTEAFF.

This clone has only one observation. V is TRBV29-1 and J is TRBJ2-3; 12 nucleotides agree with TRBD2. This CDR3 has 20 amino acids. Per the germline V gene, CDR1 is SQVTM and CDR2 is ANQGSEA. V shed 4 bases, J shed 4 bases, and the junction held 21 bases outside the gene matches. This CDR3 reads CSVAWGTSGSRVYPADTQYF. DNA for the CDR3: TGCAGCGTTGCGTGGGGGACTAGCGGGTCACGTGTTTATCCGGCAGATACGCAGTATTTT.

The chain couples TRBV7-2 to TRBJ2-7, with TRBD2 matching 14 bases. Trimming took 5 bases from V and 6 from J; bases not matched to a gene: 6. The CDR3 length is 15 residues. CDR1 and CDR2 (germline): SGHTA, FQGNSA. CDR3 loop: CASSARLAGGREQYF. Written as DNA, the CDR3 is TGTGCCAGCAGCGCCAGACTAGCGGGGGGGCGCGAGCAGTACTTC. The full variable domain, in which reference TRBV7-2 and TRBJ2-7 provide the parts outside the CDR3, is GAGVSQSPSNKVTEKGKDVELRCDPISGHTALYWYRQSLGQGLEFLIYFQGNSAPDKSGLPSDRFSAERTGGSVSTLTIQRTQQEDSAVYLCASSARLAGGREQYFGPGTRLTVT.

The rearrangement joins TRBV4-2 to TRBJ1-2; D is unresolved. This CDR3 has 13 amino acids. Trimming removed 0 bases from V and 3 bases from J, with 5 bases in between. The germline V gene has CDR1 LGHNA and CDR2 YNFKEQ. The CDR3 DNA is TGTGCCAGCAGCCAAGATCTGTACTATGGCTACACCTTC. Amino acid sequence: CASSQDLYYGYTF.

The count of this clone is one. This chain links TRBV4-1 with TRBJ2-5; TRBD2 agrees at 9 bases. V shed 1 base, J shed 5 bases, and the junction held 5 bases outside the gene matches. In germline, CDR1 is MGHRA, CDR2 YSYEKL. This CDR3 has 15 amino acids. The CDR3 spells CASSQGLAGQETQYF. CDR3 DNA sequence: TGCGCCAGCAGCCAAGGTCTAGCGGGGCAGGAGACCCAGTACTTC.

The rearrangement uses TRBV10-3 and TRBJ1-1; TRBD1 aligns across 7 bases. With 2 bases clipped from V and 4 bases from J, the junction kept 7 bases outside the gene matches. Germline V gives CDR1 ENHRY, CDR2 SYGVKD. CDR3 size: 15 residues. CDR3 bases: TGTGCCATCAGTGAGGGGACAGCCGGTGGCACTGAAGCTTTCTTT. This codes for CAISEGTAGGTEAFF.

The V call is TRBV19, the J call TRBJ1-3; D not certain. The germline gives CDR1 LNHDA, CDR2 SQIVND (reference sequence). This CDR3 is built from 15 residues. Trimming cost V 5 bases and J 2 bases, with 13 bases left between them. As DNA, the CDR3 is TGTGCCAGTAGTCCGTCGGTGCACCCTGGAAACACCATATATTTT. Its protein product is CASSPSVHPGNTIYF.

The chain carries TRBV16 and TRBJ2-5; 9 nucleotides align to TRBD2. After removal of 4 bases from V and 4 bases from J, the junction contained 10 bases not matched to a gene. CDR3 length: 16 residues. From germline, CDR1 is KGHSY and CDR2 FQNENV. CDR3 sequence: CASSRALGAGGETQYF. CDR3 coding DNA: TGTGCCAGCAGCCGCGCCTTAGGAGCGGGGGGAGAGACCCAGTACTTC.

This chain links TRBV5-6 with TRBJ1-4, with 8 bases fitting TRBD1. The ends lost 0 bases at V and 7 bases at J; junction bases unmatched: 5. Germline assignment: CDR1 SGHDT and CDR2 YYEEEE. This CDR3 region has 15 residues. The CDR3 DNA sequence: TGTGCCAGCAGCTTGGCAGGGGGCGAGGGTGAAAAACTGTTTTTT. It is translated as CASSLAGGEGEKLFF.

The chain links TRBV28 to TRBJ1-1; perhaps TRBD1 as D (5 bases). CDR1 is MDHEN and CDR2 is SYDVKM in the germline V gene. The V end lost 3 bases, the J end lost 1 base, and 9 bases lay between the germline ends. CDR3 size: 14 residues. The CDR3 sequence is CASSFYGGNTEAFF. CDR3 in DNA: TGTGCCAGCAGTTTCTACGGGGGGAACACTGAAGCTTTCTTT. The whole variable domain, remainder taken from reference TRBV28 and TRBJ1-1, is DVKVTQSSRYLVKRTGEKVFLECVQDMDHENMFWYRQDPGLGLRLIYFSYDVKMKEKGDIPEGYSVSREKKERFSLILESASTNQTSMYLCASSFYGGNTEAFFGQGTRLTVV.

About this clone: Other DNA variants within this sample encode the same CDR3. V and J are TRBV5-1 and TRBJ2-5; 13 positions agree with TRBD2. CDR1 SGHRS and CDR2 YFSETQ come from the germline V gene. J gave up 1 base and V 0 bases, and 0 bases lay outside the gene matches. The CDR3 covers 16 residues. CDR3 DNA: TGCGCCAGCAGCTTGGGGACTAGCGGGGGCCAAGAGACCCAGTACTTC. Amino acids: CASSLGTSGGQETQYF.

The J gene is TRBJ1-2, the V gene TRBV3-1 (or the pseudogene TRBV3-2); 7 bases are shared with TRBD1. The CDR3 loop spans 12 amino acids. J gave up 7 bases and V 4 bases, and 3 bases lay outside the gene matches. The germline CDR1 and CDR2 sequences are LGHDT and YNNKEL (reference sequence). The CDR3 nucleotides read TGTGCCAGCAGCCGAACAGGGGTTGGCTACACCTTC. This codes for CASSRTGVGYTF.

The chain joins TRBV7-2 to TRBJ2-7, with a possible D match to TRBD1 (5 bases). V lost 2 bases and J 0 bases, leaving 8 bases between the germline ends. In germline, CDR1 is SGHTA, CDR2 FQGNSA. The length of the CDR3 is 14 residues. CDR3 in DNA: TGTGCCAGCAGCTTACAGGGTGGCTCCTACGAGCAGTACTTC. It specifies CASSLQGGSYEQYF.

This chain uses TRBV5-4 with TRBJ1-2; TRBD1 aligns across 10 bases. Germline CDR1 SGHNT, CDR2 YYREEE (reference sequence). With 4 bases clipped from V and 0 bases from J, the junction kept 6 bases outside the gene matches. This CDR3 has 16 amino acids. The CDR3 reads CASSAGQGLTNYGYTF. For the CDR3, the DNA is TGTGCCAGCAGCGCGGGACAGGGGCTTACTAACTATGGCTACACCTTC.

This clone has only one observation. The V call is TRBV6-5, the J call TRBJ1-1; D is unresolved. CDR3 length: 14 residues. V was pared by 2 bases and J by 1 base, with 8 bases between. The germline V gene encodes CDR1 MNHEY and CDR2 SVGAGI. In nucleotides, the CDR3 is TGTGCCAGCAGTTACATGCGACAGAACACTGAAGCTTTCTTT. Its translation is CASSYMRQNTEAFF.

The chain has TRBV5-1 and TRBJ1-4, with 9 bases aligning to TRBD1. J lost 4 bases, V lost 6 bases, and 13 bases had no gene match. Germline CDR1 SGHRS, CDR2 YFSETQ. The CDR3 has 17 amino acids. The CDR3 region has the DNA TGCGCCAGCACCCACGGGACAGGGAATTTAAATAATGAAAAACTGTTTTTT. Translation: CASTHGTGNLNNEKLFF. Combining the CDR3 with reference TRBV5-1 and TRBJ1-4 gives the whole variable domain KAGVTQTPRYLIKTRGQQVTLSCSPISGHRSVSWYQQTPGQGLQFLFEYFSETQRNKGNFPGRFSGRQFSNSRSEMNVSTLELGDSALYLCASTHGTGNLNNEKLFFGSGTQLSVL.

This CDR3 is CASSQERRRGFYEQYF. DNA for the CDR3: TGTGCCAGCAGCCAAGAGCGTCGCAGGGGGTTTTACGAGCAGTACTTC. This rearrangement joins TRBV14 to TRBJ2-7; 7 bases align to TRBD1. CDR1 is SGHDN, CDR2 FVKESK, per germline. With V trimmed by 0 bases and J by 4 bases, 9 bases remained unmatched. The CDR3 length is 16 residues.

The V call is TRBV28, the J call TRBJ1-1; no reliable D call. Trimming removed 5 bases from V and 5 bases from J, with 9 bases in between. Germline V gene data show CDR1 as MDHEN and CDR2 as SYDVKM. CDR3 length equals 12 residues. CDR3 bases: TGTGCCAGCAGTCCCCAACATACTGAAGCTTTCTTT. Translated: CASSPQHTEAFF. The whole variable domain, remainder taken from reference TRBV28 and TRBJ1-1, is DVKVTQSSRYLVKRTGEKVFLECVQDMDHENMFWYRQDPGLGLRLIYFSYDVKMKEKGDIPEGYSVSREKKERFSLILESASTNQTSMYLCASSPQHTEAFFGQGTRLTVV.

This chain connects TRBV3-1 (or the pseudogene TRBV3-2) to TRBJ1-1, with 11 positions matching TRBD1. With V trimmed by 4 bases and J by 4 bases, 8 bases remained unmatched. This CDR3 spans 16 amino acids. Germline V gives CDR1 LGHDT, CDR2 YNNKEL (reference sequence). CDR3 sequence (DNA): TGTGCCAGCAGCCTACGGACAGGGGGCAGAGTCACTGAAGCTTTCTTT. Translating gives CASSLRTGGRVTEAFF.

This chain's CDR3 is CASSVRGGTEAFF. The CDR3 DNA sequence: TGTGCCAGCAGCGTGCGAGGGGGCACTGAAGCTTTCTTT. The chain combines TRBV7-9 with TRBJ1-1; the D gene is possibly TRBD1 (6 bases). The germline gives CDR1 SEHNR, CDR2 FQNEAQ (reference sequence). The V end lost 5 bases, the J end lost 4 bases, and 11 bases lay between the germline ends. CDR3 length: 13 amino acids.